The T cell receptor (beta chain) described here comes from a study of blood T cell repertoires in COVID-19. Trimming stripped 1 base from V and 0 bases from J, with 11 bases between. CDR1 and CDR2 from the germline V gene are SGHRS and YFSETQ. This CDR3 is built from 16 residues. TCRdb's table, derived via immunoSEQ multiplex PCR, lists solely in-frame clones and lacks some. The sample has a few hundred thousand clones, 85% to 90% seen once; the top ten hold approximately 0.97%. The rearrangement uses TRBV5-1 and TRBJ2-1, with a weak D call TRBD1 (6 bases). Input material: PBMCs or T cells enriched from blood (not recorded which). The clonotype originates from a woman in her twenties or thirties who had been exposed to COVID-19. The CDR3, as DNA: TGCGCCAGCAGCTTGCCGAAGGACAGCTCCTACAATGAGCAGTTCTTC. This translates into CASSLPKDSSYNEQFF.